The rows below give T cell receptor beta chains drawn from one sample of a study of control samples from healthy donors and cancer patients. The protocol was immunoSEQ multiplex PCR, while the TCRdb copy is restricted to in-frame clones and leaves out a portion. The table lists around 84,000 clones, about nine tenths of them singletons, with around 16% in the top ten. Sample: blood. These receptors originate from a man under 40 in good health. The CDR3 runs from the conserved cysteine through the conserved F or W. The D gene is left open where the match is weak. Clone size is not always given. Where it is, it says once, few, many or a class for expanded clones.

CDR3	DNA	size	D	V	J
CASSYSGTGRNEQFF	TGTGCCAGCAGTTACTCCGGGACAGGTCGGAATGAGCAGTTCTTC	-	TRBD1	TRBV6-2/TRBV6-3	TRBJ2-1
CASSLGDRNQPQHF	TGCGCCAGCAGCTTGGGGGATCGCAATCAGCCCCAGCATTTT	once	-	TRBV5-1	TRBJ1-5
CASSTGTGLGPKNIQYF	TGTGCCAGTAGTACAGGGACAGGGTTAGGACCCAAAAACATTCAGTACTTC	-	TRBD1	TRBV19	TRBJ2-4
CAWSSQGQGWFQYF	TGTGCCTGGAGTTCCCAGGGACAGGGGTGGTTCCAGTACTTC	-	TRBD1	TRBV30	TRBJ2-7
CASSWSGTYEQYF	TGCGCCAGCAGCTGGAGTGGTACCTACGAGCAGTACTTC	-	-	TRBV5-1	TRBJ2-7
CASSQQGQDSPLHF	TGCGCCAGCAGCCAGCAGGGACAGGACTCACCCCTCCACTTT	-	TRBD1	TRBV5-1	TRBJ1-6
CASSLNPTGSSGANVLTF	TGCGCCAGCAGCTTGAACCCGACGGGAAGCTCTGGGGCCAACGTCCTGACTTTC	-	-	TRBV5-1	TRBJ2-6
CASGLGSNQPQHF	TGTGCTAGTGGTTTGGGATCCAATCAGCCCCAGCATTTT	-	-	TRBV12-5	TRBJ1-5
CASSVLGTRYEQYF	TGTGCCAGCAGTGTCCTGGGGACGCGGTACGAGCAGTACTTC	-	-	TRBV25-1	TRBJ2-7
CASSLAHTDTEAFF	TGCGCCAGCAGCTTGGCCCACACGGATACTGAAGCTTTCTTT	few	-	TRBV5-1	TRBJ1-1
CASSVGGGPTGAISTDTQYF	TGTGCCAGCAGCGTAGGAGGAGGCCCGACAGGGGCGATTAGCACAGATACGCAGTATTTT	-	TRBD1	TRBV9	TRBJ2-3
CASTVVAEYTGELFF	TGTGCCAGCACTGTCGTGGCGGAATACACCGGGGAGCTGTTTTTT	-	-	TRBV7-2	TRBJ2-2
CASSLAEAAEAFF	TGCGCCAGCAGCTTGGCCGAAGCCGCTGAAGCTTTCTTT	-	-	TRBV5-1	TRBJ1-1
CASSVQGAVEAFF	TGTGCCAGCAGCGTACAGGGGGCGGTTGAAGCTTTCTTT	-	TRBD1	TRBV11-1	TRBJ1-1
CASSLMGGLLQETQYF	TGTGCCAGCAGCTTAATGGGGGGACTGTTGCAAGAGACCCAGTACTTC	-	-	TRBV7-6	TRBJ2-5
CASSLRLMGGGVHEQYF	TGTGCCAGCAGCTTAAGGTTGATGGGTGGGGGTGTCCACGAGCAGTACTTC	-	-	TRBV11-2	TRBJ2-7
CATSDPDRYEQYF	TGTGCCACCAGTGACCCGGACAGATACGAGCAGTACTTC	-	-	TRBV24-1	TRBJ2-7
CASSSRGQGFFAGELFF	TGCGCCAGCAGCTCGCGTGGACAGGGGTTCTTCGCCGGGGAGCTGTTTTTT	-	TRBD1	TRBV5-1	TRBJ2-2
CASSALWREASNEQFF	TGTGCCAGCAGCGCACTATGGCGGGAGGCGAGCAATGAGCAGTTCTTC	few	TRBD2	TRBV2	TRBJ2-1
CASSERGAKLKETQYF	TGTGCCAGCAGTGAGAGAGGCGCCAAATTAAAAGAGACCCAGTACTTC	-	-	TRBV6-1	TRBJ2-5
CASSLGTGESYGYTF	TGTGCCAGCAGCCTGGGGACAGGGGAAAGCTATGGCTACACCTTC	-	TRBD1	TRBV7-2	TRBJ1-2
CASSQAPGTGAKNIQYF	TGCGCCAGCAGCCAAGCTCCCGGGACAGGGGCCAAAAACATTCAGTACTTC	once	TRBD1	TRBV4-3	TRBJ2-4
CASRTGELGNYGYTF	TGTGCCAGCAGGACAGGGGAGCTAGGGAACTATGGCTACACCTTC	-	TRBD1	TRBV6-5	TRBJ1-2
CASSQDRTGLFGELFF	TGCGCCAGCAGCCAAGATCGAACAGGGTTGTTCGGGGAGCTGTTTTTT	-	-	TRBV4-1	TRBJ2-2
CASIGGANVLTF	TGTGCCAGCATCGGTGGGGCCAACGTCCTGACTTTC	-	-	TRBV6-6	TRBJ2-6
CATSRQGLSEKLFF	TGTGCCACCAGCAGACAGGGCTTATCCGAAAAACTGTTTTTT	-	-	TRBV15	TRBJ1-4
CASSQAGGGNTGELFF	TGCGCCAGCAGCCAAGCTGGGGGCGGGAACACCGGGGAGCTGTTTTTT	-	-	TRBV4-1	TRBJ2-2
CASSVDRAAKYQPQHF	TGTGCCAGCAGTGTGGATCGGGCAGCAAAATATCAGCCCCAGCATTTT	-	-	TRBV6-1	TRBJ1-5
CASSSDRVYGYTF	TGTGCCAGCAGCTCGGACAGGGTCTATGGCTACACCTTC	once	TRBD1	TRBV7-9	TRBJ1-2
CACNNPGQIQETQYF	TGTGCCTGCAACAACCCGGGACAGATACAAGAGACCCAGTACTTC	-	TRBD1	TRBV30	TRBJ2-5
CASSGSSGTSNEQFF	TGCGCCAGCAGCGGATCTTCCGGGACTAGCAATGAGCAGTTCTTC	-	TRBD2	TRBV5-1	TRBJ2-1
CASSLASGLGSSYEQYF	TGTGCCAGCAGCCTAGCTTCCGGACTCGGAAGCTCCTACGAGCAGTACTTC	-	-	TRBV7-8	TRBJ2-7
CASPPGQGALKFYEQYF	TGTGCAAGCCCGCCGGGGCAGGGGGCGCTAAAATTCTACGAGCAGTACTTC	once	TRBD1	TRBV2	TRBJ2-7
CASSLTGVPRSCNQPQHF	TGTGCCAGCAGCTTGACAGGGGTCCCGCGATCGTGTAATCAGCCCCAGCATTTT	-	TRBD1	TRBV13	TRBJ1-5
CASSIPTGAGADTQYF	TGTGCCAGTAGTATCCCGACAGGGGCCGGTGCAGATACGCAGTATTTT	-	TRBD1	TRBV19	TRBJ2-3
CASRQGARGTGELFF	TGTGCCAGCAGGCAGGGGGCTCGTGGCACCGGGGAGCTGTTTTTT	-	TRBD1	TRBV2	TRBJ2-2
CASSYSTGGENTEAFF	TGTGCCAGCAGTTACTCGACCGGGGGCGAGAACACTGAAGCTTTCTTT	-	-	TRBV6-5	TRBJ1-1
CASSLGSGAGEQYF	TGCGCCAGCAGTCTGGGGTCAGGGGCCGGCGAGCAGTACTTC	-	-	TRBV5-1	TRBJ2-7
CASSSGTGGLPSNQPQHF	TGTGCCAGTAGCTCCGGGACAGGGGGCCTTCCGAGCAATCAGCCCCAGCATTTT	-	TRBD1	TRBV19	TRBJ1-5
CASSQDRGIEAFF	TGTGCCAGCAGCCAAGATCGTGGTATTGAAGCTTTCTTT	-	-	TRBV4-2	TRBJ1-1
CASSTEADTIYF	TGTGCCAGCTCCACCGAAGCTGACACCATATATTTT	-	-	TRBV18	TRBJ1-3